The text below deals with one T cell receptor beta chain. The antigen is not known. The PCR was carried out with 60 Vbeta primers and 13 Jbeta primers. Libraries were prepared by immunoSEQ multiplex PCR; TCRdb keeps only in-frame clonotypes and omits some of them. The data contain roughly 110,000 clones, around 69% of them singletons. This record belongs to a study of cytomegalovirus exposure and HLA in healthy donors. Study-wide results and caveats: Published work reported that the classifier diagnosed cytomegalovirus status with high specificity and sensitivity. Most TCR sequences proved rare, with some public TCRs found in many donors. Some TCR beta chains (around 180 of them) were listed as cytomegalovirus-associated.

Germline CDR1 MDHEN, CDR2 SYDVKM. The junction had 8 bases not matched to a gene; V was cut back by 4 bases and J by 5 bases. This CDR3 spans 15 amino acids. Source material: PBMCs. The TCR originated in a man aged 18 to 29 in good health and CMV-seronegative. The chain employs TRBV28 and TRBJ2-1; 7 nucleotides match TRBD2. DNA of the CDR3: TGTGCCAGCAGTTCGAGACTAGCTCAGCACAATGAGCAGTTCTTC. Translation gives CASSSRLAQHNEQFF.